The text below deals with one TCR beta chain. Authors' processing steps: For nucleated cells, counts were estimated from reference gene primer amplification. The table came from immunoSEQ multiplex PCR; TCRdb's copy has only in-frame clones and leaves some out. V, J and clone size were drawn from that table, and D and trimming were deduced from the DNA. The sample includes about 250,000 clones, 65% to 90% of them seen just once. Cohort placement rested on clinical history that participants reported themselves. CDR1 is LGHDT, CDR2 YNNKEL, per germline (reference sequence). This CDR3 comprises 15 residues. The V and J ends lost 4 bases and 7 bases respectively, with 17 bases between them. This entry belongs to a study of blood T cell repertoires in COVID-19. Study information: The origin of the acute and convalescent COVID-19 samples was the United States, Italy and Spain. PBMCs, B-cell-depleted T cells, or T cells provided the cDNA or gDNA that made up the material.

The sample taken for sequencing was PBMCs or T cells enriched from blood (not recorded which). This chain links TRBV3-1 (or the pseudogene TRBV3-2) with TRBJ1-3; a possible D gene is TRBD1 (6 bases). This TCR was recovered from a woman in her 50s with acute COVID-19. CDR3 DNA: TGTGCCAGCAGCCGGAGCAGGGGAAAAGGGAACACCATATATTTT. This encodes CASSRSRGKGNTIYF.